This T cell receptor beta chain was captured by sequencing in a study of T-cell memory formation after mild COVID-19. CDR1 and CDR2 from the germline V gene are LNHDA and SQIVND (reference sequence). The length of the CDR3 is 14 residues. The V end was cut by 4 bases, the J end by 1 base, with 11 bases between. Via MiXCR, TCRdb re-called the 5' RACE reads, giving one row per CDR3 protein. This table holds about 440,000 distinct CDR3 sequences, 15% to 20% found once. This clonotype came up a few times. Its antigen is as yet unknown. The study, taken as a whole, reports: Those CD4+ clones that contracted were mainly in CM and EM (CD8+ ones in EMRA). Pre-infection memory contained some responding clones, which suggested that cross-reactive memory had joined. CD4/CD8 balance held among clones contracting day 15 to 85, and later expanders leaned CD4+.

The sequenced sample was PBMCs or a T cell subset sorted from them (not recorded which). The sequence was collected from an adult woman who had mild COVID-19 (a few samples of this study predate the infection). Cell type and time point are not known. The chain combines TRBV19 with TRBJ2-7; no firm D call. CDR3 amino acids: CASSKEQISYEQYF. The CDR3 DNA is TGTGCCAGTAGTAAAGAGCAGATTTCCTACGAGCAGTACTTC.